The sequence of this T cell receptor beta chain was determined in a study of blood T cell repertoires in COVID-19. Study-wide context: Nucleic acid was either cDNA or gDNA, and it came from T cells, B-cell-depleted T cells, or PBMCs.

Authors' methods: Reference gene primer amplification yielded estimated nucleated cell counts. Generated by immunoSEQ multiplex PCR, the TCRdb table keeps only in-frame clones and is missing some. V and J calls and clone size are copied from that table; D and trimming were computed from the DNA. The top ten hold roughly 10% of the sample, which has some 240,000 clones, 80% to 90% seen once. The CDR3 runs 15 residues. Germline-derived CDR1 and CDR2 are SGDLS and YYNGEE. Trimming at V came to 2 bases and at J to 1 base, leaving 4 bases not matched to a gene. Seattle patients were enrolled during active infection and followed longitudinally.

The clonotype was recovered from a woman aged 70-85 years with COVID-19, enrolled during active disease. The chain couples TRBV9 to TRBJ1-1; 8 bases match TRBD1. Source material: peripheral blood. CDR3 protein: CASSVTDRENTEAFF. The CDR3 coding sequence is TGTGCCAGCAGCGTTACGGACAGGGAGAACACTGAAGCTTTCTTT.